This T cell receptor beta chain was documented in a study of T cell changes during pregnancy in multiple sclerosis. This CDR3 is 16 amino acids long. CDR1 is LGHNA and CDR2 is YNFKEQ in the germline V gene. A remark on this clone: An end of the junction differs from the germline gene, which may be a read error.

The repertoire was sequenced with immunoSEQ multiplex PCR; TCRdb's copy has only in-frame clones and lacks some. The sample records under 85,000 clones, 75% to 95% being singletons. This TCR was recovered from a female donor with multiple sclerosis, enrolled in a pregnancy study. J is TRBJ1-3 and V is TRBV4-2; 7 positions match TRBD1. The material sequenced was CD4+ T cells from peripheral blood mononuclear cells, taken in the second trimester of pregnancy. The CDR3 coding sequence is TGTGCCAGCAGACAAGGGGGCCGAAACTCTGGAAACACCATATATTTT. Encoded protein: CASRQGGRNSGNTIYF.